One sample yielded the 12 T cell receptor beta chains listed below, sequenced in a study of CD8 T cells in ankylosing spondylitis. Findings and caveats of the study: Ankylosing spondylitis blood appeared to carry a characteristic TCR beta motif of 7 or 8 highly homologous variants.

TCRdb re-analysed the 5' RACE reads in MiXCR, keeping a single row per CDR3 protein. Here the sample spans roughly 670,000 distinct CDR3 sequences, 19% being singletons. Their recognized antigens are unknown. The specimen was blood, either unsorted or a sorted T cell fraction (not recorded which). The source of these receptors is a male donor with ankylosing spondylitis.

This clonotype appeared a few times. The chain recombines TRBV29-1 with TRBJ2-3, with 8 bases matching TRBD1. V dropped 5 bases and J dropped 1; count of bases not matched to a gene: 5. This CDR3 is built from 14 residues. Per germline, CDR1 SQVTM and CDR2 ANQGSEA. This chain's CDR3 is CSVKVGQGTDTQYF. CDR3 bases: TGCAGCGTTAAAGTGGGACAGGGCACAGATACGCAGTATTTT.

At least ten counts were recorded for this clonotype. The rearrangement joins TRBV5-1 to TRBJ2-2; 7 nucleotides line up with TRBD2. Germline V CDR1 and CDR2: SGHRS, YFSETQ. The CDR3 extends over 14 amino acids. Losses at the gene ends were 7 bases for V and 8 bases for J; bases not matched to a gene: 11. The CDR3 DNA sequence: TGCGCCAGCTCTACCACGGGGGGACCTGGGGAGCTGTTTTTT. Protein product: CASSTTGGPGELFF.

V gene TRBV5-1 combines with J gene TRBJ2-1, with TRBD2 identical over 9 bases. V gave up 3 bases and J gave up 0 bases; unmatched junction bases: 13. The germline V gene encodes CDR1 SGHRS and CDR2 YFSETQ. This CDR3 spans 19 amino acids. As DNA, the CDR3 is TGCGCCAGCAGCTCCTCCCTGCGGGGGGGAGCAAGCTCCTACAATGAGCAGTTCTTC. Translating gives CASSSSLRGGASSYNEQFF. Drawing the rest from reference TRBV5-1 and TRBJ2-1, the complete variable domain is KAGVTQTPRYLIKTRGQQVTLSCSPISGHRSVSWYQQTPGQGLQFLFEYFSETQRNKGNFPGRFSGRQFSNSRSEMNVSTLELGDSALYLCASSSSLRGGASSYNEQFFGPGTRLTVL.

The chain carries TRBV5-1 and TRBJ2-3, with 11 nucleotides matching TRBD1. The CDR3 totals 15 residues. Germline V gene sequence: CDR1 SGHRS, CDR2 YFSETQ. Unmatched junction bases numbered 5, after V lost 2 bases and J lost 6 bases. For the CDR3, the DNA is TGCGCCAGCAGCTTTACCGGGACAGGGGGGGATACGCAGTATTTT. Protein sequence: CASSFTGTGGDTQYF.

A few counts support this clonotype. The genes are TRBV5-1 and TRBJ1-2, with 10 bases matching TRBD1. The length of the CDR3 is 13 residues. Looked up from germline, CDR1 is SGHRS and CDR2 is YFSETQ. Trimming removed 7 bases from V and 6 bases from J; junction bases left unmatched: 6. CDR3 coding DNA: TGCGCCAGCCGGCCCGGGACAGGGGATGGCTACACCTTC. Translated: CASRPGTGDGYTF.

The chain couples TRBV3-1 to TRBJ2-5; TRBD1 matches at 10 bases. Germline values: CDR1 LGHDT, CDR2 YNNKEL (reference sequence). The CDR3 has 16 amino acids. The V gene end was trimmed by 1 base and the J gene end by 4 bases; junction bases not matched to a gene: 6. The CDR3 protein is CASSQARTGGGETQYF. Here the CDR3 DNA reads TGTGCCAGCAGCCAAGCCCGGACAGGGGGTGGAGAGACCCAGTACTTC.

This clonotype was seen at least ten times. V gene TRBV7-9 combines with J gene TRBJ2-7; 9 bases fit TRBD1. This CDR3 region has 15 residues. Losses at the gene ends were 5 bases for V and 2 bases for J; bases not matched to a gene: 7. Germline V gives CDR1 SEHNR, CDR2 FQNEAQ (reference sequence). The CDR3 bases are TGTGCCAGCAGCCCTGGGACAGGGACCGCCTACGAGCAGTACTTC. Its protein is CASSPGTGTAYEQYF.

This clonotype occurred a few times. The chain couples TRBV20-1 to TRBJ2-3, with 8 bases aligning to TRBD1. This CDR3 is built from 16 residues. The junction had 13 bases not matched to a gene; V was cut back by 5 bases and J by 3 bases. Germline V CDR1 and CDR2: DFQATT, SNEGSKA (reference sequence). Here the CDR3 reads CSALPDRGVRTDTQYF. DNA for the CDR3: TGCAGTGCTCTCCCCGACAGGGGAGTTAGGACAGATACGCAGTATTTT.

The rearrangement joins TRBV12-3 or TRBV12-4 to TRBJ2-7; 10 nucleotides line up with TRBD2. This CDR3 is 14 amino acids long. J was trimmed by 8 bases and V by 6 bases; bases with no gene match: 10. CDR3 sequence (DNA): TGTGCCAGCAGCCCCCTCACTAGCGGGGTACAGCAGTACTTC. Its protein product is CASSPLTSGVQQYF.

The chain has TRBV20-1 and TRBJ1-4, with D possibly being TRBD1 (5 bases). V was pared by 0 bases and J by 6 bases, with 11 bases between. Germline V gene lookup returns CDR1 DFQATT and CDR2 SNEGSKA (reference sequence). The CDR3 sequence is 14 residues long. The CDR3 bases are TGCAGTGCTAGAGAGGCTTTGGGGGATGAAAAACTGTTTTTT. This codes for CSAREALGDEKLFF.

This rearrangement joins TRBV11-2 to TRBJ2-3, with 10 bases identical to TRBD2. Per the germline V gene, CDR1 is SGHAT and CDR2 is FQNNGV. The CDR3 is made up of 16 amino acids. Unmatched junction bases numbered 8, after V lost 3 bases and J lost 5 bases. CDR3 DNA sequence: TGTGCCAGCAGCTTGGCTAGCGGGAGTTCCGTAGATACGCAGTATTTT. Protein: CASSLASGSSVDTQYF.

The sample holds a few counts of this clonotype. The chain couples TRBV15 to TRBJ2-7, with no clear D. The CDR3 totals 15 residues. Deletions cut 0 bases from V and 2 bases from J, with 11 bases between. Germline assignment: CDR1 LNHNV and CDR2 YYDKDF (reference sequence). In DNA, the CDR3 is TGTGCCACCAGCAGAGATAGGAGAACGGCCTACGAGCAGTACTTC. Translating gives CATSRDRRTAYEQYF.